The clone carrying this T cell receptor beta chain was observed many times. Its target is unknown. The data belong to a study of identical twins. Study-level findings and limits: Among monozygotic twins, out-of-frame TCR alpha sharing exceeded what models predicted.

TCRdb re-derived calls from the 5' RACE reads in MiXCR, one entry per CDR3 protein. The sample includes around 670,000 distinct CDR3 sequences, 6% to 6.5% seen only once; the top ten take 1.5% to 2%. Material for sequencing was naive T cells sorted from blood. The receptor comes from a man between 18 and 29 years old in good health.

The CDR3 loop is CSVEWPPGRNEQFF. CDR3 nucleotides: TGCAGCGTTGAGTGGCCTCCGGGGAGGAATGAGCAGTTCTTC. V gene TRBV29-1 combines with J gene TRBJ2-1, with D possibly being TRBD2 (6 bases). This CDR3 contains 14 residues. Germline V gives CDR1 SQVTM, CDR2 ANQGSEA. Between the trimmed V and J ends, which lost 3 bases and 7 bases, there was a span of 16 bases.